This entry is about one T cell receptor beta chain. The entry originates in a study of blood T cell repertoires in COVID-19. Looking at the study overall: COVID-19 samples, acute and convalescent, were from the United States, Italy and Spain. Sources were T cells, B-cell-depleted T cells, or PBMCs; the material itself was cDNA or gDNA.

Trimming removed 4 bases from V and 4 bases from J; junction bases left unmatched: 2. CDR1 and CDR2 from the germline V gene are GTSNPN and SVGIG (reference sequence). The CDR3 is 12 residues long. Clones were sequenced by immunoSEQ multiplex PCR, and TCRdb holds only the in-frame ones, with some missing. The sample yields more than 65,000 clones, roughly nine tenths seen once. The specimen sequenced was peripheral blood. The chain has TRBV30 and TRBJ1-2; 8 bases agree with TRBD1. The sequence was collected from a man aged 55-75 years with acute or convalescent COVID-19. The CDR3 sequence is CAWTGGLYGYTF. The CDR3 bases are TGTGCCTGGACAGGGGGCCTCTATGGCTACACCTTC.